Listed below are T cell receptor beta chains from one sample, sequenced in a study of blood T cell repertoires in COVID-19. TCRdb's table, derived via immunoSEQ multiplex PCR, lists solely in-frame clones and lacks some. The table shows 200,000 to 300,000 clones, with around 87% occurring only once. The sequencing sample was made of peripheral blood. These receptors all stem from a woman in her 30s who had recovered from COVID-19. The CDR3 runs from the conserved cysteine through the conserved F or W. The order of the fields is V gene, J gene, CDR3 protein.

V gene: TRBV5-1
J gene: TRBJ2-5
CDR3 protein: CASSLGTVLLETQYF

V gene: TRBV9
J gene: TRBJ1-2
CDR3 protein: CASSTPFPGGTYTF

V gene: TRBV7-2
J gene: TRBJ1-1
CDR3 protein: CASSLERDREVFF

V gene: TRBV5-5
J gene: TRBJ1-3
CDR3 protein: CASSLGPGQGFLSGNTIYF

V gene: TRBV10-3
J gene: TRBJ2-2
CDR3 protein: CAISDASGGLTTGELFF

V gene: TRBV3-1/TRBV3-2
J gene: TRBJ1-5
CDR3 protein: CASSPRGLPHQPQHF

V gene: TRBV19
J gene: TRBJ1-1
CDR3 protein: CASSSPRQMDTEAFF

V gene: TRBV5-1
J gene: TRBJ2-3
CDR3 protein: CASSVEPGQGVDTQYF

V gene: TRBV24-1
J gene: TRBJ2-1
CDR3 protein: CATSGGTGPYNEQFF

V gene: TRBV7-2
J gene: TRBJ1-1
CDR3 protein: CASSGELNTEAFF

V gene: TRBV30
J gene: TRBJ2-7
CDR3 protein: CAYQTGKPPYEQYF

V gene: TRBV5-1
J gene: TRBJ2-4
CDR3 protein: CASSTGPQGRGNIQYF

V gene: TRBV6-2/TRBV6-3
J gene: TRBJ2-7
CDR3 protein: CASSYTGTGRYEQYF

V gene: TRBV5-1
J gene: TRBJ2-2
CDR3 protein: CASSPWGDDTGELFF

V gene: TRBV5-6
J gene: TRBJ1-3
CDR3 protein: CASSSKGGGNTIYF

V gene: TRBV3-1/TRBV3-2
J gene: TRBJ2-2
CDR3 protein: CASSPRTGVNTGELFF

V gene: TRBV7-3
J gene: TRBJ2-1
CDR3 protein: CASSDGTSGGTEQFF

V gene: TRBV6-5
J gene: TRBJ1-2
CDR3 protein: CASTPTTGGAYGYTF

V gene: TRBV9
J gene: TRBJ1-2
CDR3 protein: CASSVNGGKPTGARNGYTF

V gene: TRBV2
J gene: TRBJ2-5
CDR3 protein: CATGLSIETQYF

V gene: TRBV7-3
J gene: TRBJ2-1
CDR3 protein: CASSLTNSGGANEQFF

V gene: TRBV2
J gene: TRBJ1-5
CDR3 protein: CASRVDSNSNQPQHF

V gene: TRBV4-2
J gene: TRBJ1-2
CDR3 protein: CASSQDLGSGDGYTF

V gene: TRBV6-6
J gene: TRBJ1-6
CDR3 protein: CASSYLDSSYNSPLHF

V gene: TRBV5-1
J gene: TRBJ2-3
CDR3 protein: CASSSPTNPSTDTQYF

V gene: TRBV19
J gene: TRBJ2-1
CDR3 protein: CASSIGDSNEQFF

V gene: TRBV7-8
J gene: TRBJ1-1
CDR3 protein: CASSLYPRAARQAIAMNTEAFF

V gene: TRBV5-1
J gene: TRBJ2-5
CDR3 protein: CASSSGAQETQYF

V gene: TRBV5-4
J gene: TRBJ2-3
CDR3 protein: CASSPTGGADTQYF

V gene: TRBV5-1
J gene: TRBJ2-1
CDR3 protein: CASSPSLSSYNEQFF

V gene: TRBV6-2/TRBV6-3
J gene: TRBJ2-1
CDR3 protein: CASSQRSGGAGRYYNEQFF

V gene: TRBV6-5
J gene: TRBJ2-7
CDR3 protein: CASSMTESSEQYF

V gene: TRBV6-5
J gene: TRBJ2-1
CDR3 protein: CASSLTGQAYNEQFF

V gene: TRBV6-2/TRBV6-3
J gene: TRBJ2-2
CDR3 protein: CASSPGAGELFF